These T cell receptor beta chains were read from a single sample in a study of human T cells and chemical hapten exposure. Using its own MiXCR run on the RACE reads, TCRdb lists one record per CDR3 protein. The sample consists of some 380,000 distinct CDR3 sequences, around 5% of them appearing once. This specimen consisted of whole blood, obtained in connection with sensitization to the hapten diphenylcyclopropenone (DPC). The source is a woman aged 45-60 years with alopecia areata. Some clones in this sample may be carry-over from other donors' samples. The CDR3 runs from the conserved cysteine through the conserved F or W. Fields, in order: V gene, J gene, CDR3 length, CDR3 protein.

V: TRBV12-3/TRBV12-4; J: TRBJ2-1; length: 13; CDR3: CASTLGFYNEQFF
V: TRBV20-1; J: TRBJ1-1; length: 13; CDR3: CSALDVMNTEAFF
V: TRBV27; J: TRBJ2-3; length: 14; CDR3: CASSTHPLEDTQYF
V: TRBV5-1; J: TRBJ2-3; length: 15; CDR3: CASSLSTARADTQYF
V: TRBV5-1; J: TRBJ1-6; length: 17; CDR3: CASSLLAGVGLGAPLHF
V: TRBV10-1; J: TRBJ1-1; length: 11; CDR3: CASRALTEAFF
V: TRBV27; J: TRBJ1-5; length: 16; CDR3: CASSFSGGPGNQPQHF
V: TRBV29-1; J: TRBJ2-1; length: 12; CDR3: CSVEDNLDEQFF
V: TRBV28; J: TRBJ1-1; length: 17; CDR3: CASSFVGWDRGLTEAFF
V: TRBV12-3/TRBV12-4; J: TRBJ1-5; length: 11; CDR3: CASSYGQRQHF
V: TRBV12-3/TRBV12-4; J: TRBJ1-2; length: 14; CDR3: CASSGDWRAGGYTF
V: TRBV10-2; J: TRBJ1-5; length: 15; CDR3: CASKLDRGSIQPQHF
V: TRBV19; J: TRBJ2-5; length: 14; CDR3: CASSRDRNQETQYF
V: TRBV6-5; J: TRBJ2-7; length: 14; CDR3: CASSYVRLAYEQYF
V: TRBV10-1; J: TRBJ1-1; length: 13; CDR3: CASSTGGHTEAFF
V: TRBV29-1; J: TRBJ1-2; length: 12; CDR3: CSAPQGVDGYTF
V: TRBV4-3; J: TRBJ1-4; length: 16; CDR3: CASSQQGGATNEKLFF
V: TRBV5-1; J: TRBJ2-3; length: 15; CDR3: CASSLGGFGTDAQYF
V: TRBV7-2; J: TRBJ2-7; length: 15; CDR3: CASSPTSGGNYEQYF
V: TRBV20-1; J: TRBJ1-1; length: 14; CDR3: CSALIQESNTEAFF
V: TRBV12-3/TRBV12-4; J: TRBJ1-1; length: 14; CDR3: CASSFSRGLTEAFF
V: TRBV9; J: TRBJ1-2; length: 14; CDR3: CASSVGDRGYGYTF